One and the same sample provided the 6 T cell receptor beta chains below, sequenced in a study of tumor-infiltrating lymphocytes in localized non-small cell lung cancer. Some clones are missing from TCRdb's copy, which holds only in-frame ones; the method was immunoSEQ multiplex PCR. The sample holds roughly 15,000 clones, 80% seen once. The sequencing input was uninvolved lung tissue not adjacent to the tumor. Source of these receptors: a human donor with non-small cell lung cancer.

This rearrangement joins TRBV7-2 to TRBJ2-7, with D unresolved. There are 13 residues in the CDR3. V gave up 4 bases and J gave up 7 bases, with 14 bases separating them. Germline CDR1 and CDR2: SGHTA and FQGNSA. As DNA, the CDR3 is TGTGCCAGCAGCTCAGACCGAAGGGCTGAGCAGTACTTC. Its protein product is CASSSDRRAEQYF.

This clone is categorized as medium-sized (0.01 to 0.1%). The chain carries TRBV5-1 and TRBJ2-5, with D possibly being TRBD2 (6 bases). The V end was cut by 0 bases, the J end by 4 bases, with 10 bases between. The germline CDR1 and CDR2 sequences are SGHRS and YFSETQ. CDR3 length equals 14 residues. This CDR3 is CASSLATGVETQYF. In nucleotides, the CDR3 is TGCGCCAGCAGCTTGGCCACGGGAGTAGAGACCCAGTACTTC. Drawing the rest from reference TRBV5-1 and TRBJ2-5, the complete variable domain is KAGVTQTPRYLIKTRGQQVTLSCSPISGHRSVSWYQQTPGQGLQFLFEYFSETQRNKGNFPGRFSGRQFSNSRSEMNVSTLELGDSALYLCASSLATGVETQYFGPGTRLLVL.

The chain couples TRBV15 to TRBJ2-5, with 12 bases lining up with TRBD1. This CDR3 is built from 14 residues. CDR1 and CDR2 (germline): LNHNV, YYDKDF (reference sequence). V lost 6 bases and J lost 5; bases outside the gene matches: 4. The CDR3 DNA reads as TGTGCCACCAGGGGACAGGGGGCTCTGGAGACCCAGTACTTC. Translation: CATRGQGALETQYF.

This clone was found once. The chain combines TRBV5-1 with TRBJ2-2; possibly TRBD1 for D (6 bases). V was clipped by 4 bases and J by 0 bases, with 13 bases between them. Per germline, CDR1 SGHRS and CDR2 YFSETQ. CDR3 length: 16 amino acids. The CDR3 bases are TGCGCCAGCAGCCCCCACAGGGACGCGAACACCGGGGAGCTGTTTTTT. It yields the protein CASSPHRDANTGELFF.

The V call is TRBV5-6, the J call TRBJ2-7, with no clear D. V gave up 3 bases and J gave up 7 bases, with 14 bases separating them. CDR1 is SGHDT, CDR2 YYEEEE, per germline. This CDR3 is 13 amino acids long. Written as DNA, the CDR3 is TGTGCCAGCAGCTCCCCGGCAGCCCGAGAGCAGTACTTC. Amino acid sequence: CASSSPAAREQYF.

This sequence joins TRBV30 and TRBJ2-2, with 7 positions matching TRBD2. This CDR3 region has 13 residues. CDR1 GTSNPN and CDR2 SVGIG come from the germline V gene (reference sequence). The CDR3 is CGRREGWTGELFF. The CDR3 bases are TGTGGAAGAAGGGAGGGCTGGACCGGGGAGCTGTTTTTT.